What follows are 11 T cell receptor beta chains derived from one specimen sequenced in a study of T cells in localized non-small cell lung cancer. The assay was immunoSEQ multiplex PCR, and TCRdb's table has in-frame clones only and misses some. The sample carries 45,000 to 60,000 clones, about four fifths recorded once. Sequences were derived from peripheral blood, sampled before any cancer treatment. Every receptor here comes from a female donor over 55 with stage II squamous cell lung carcinoma.

V gene TRBV19 combines with J gene TRBJ2-7; unclear D gene. V was shortened by 9 bases and J by 3 bases, with 12 bases between the two germline ends. Germline assignment: CDR1 LNHDA and CDR2 SQIVND (reference sequence). The CDR3 spans 12 residues. The CDR3 DNA reads as TGTGCCAGCCTGGGCCCTCTCTACGAGCAGTACTTC. Protein sequence: CASLGPLYEQYF. Drawing the rest from reference TRBV19 and TRBJ2-7, the complete variable domain is DGGITQSPKYLFRKEGQNVTLSCEQNLNHDAMYWYRQDPGQGLRLIYYSQIVNDFQKGDIAEGYSVSREKKESFPLTVTSAQKNPTAFYLCASLGPLYEQYFGPGTRLTVT.

The genes are TRBV21-1 and TRBJ2-7. TRBV21-1 is reported as a pseudogene. The CDR3 extends over 11 amino acids. The CDR3 sequence: CASSKAVSQYF. The CDR3 DNA reads TGTGCCAGCAGCAAAGCGGTCAGCCAGTACTTC.

This chain links TRBV29-1 with TRBJ1-1; 9 positions match TRBD1. In germline, CDR1 is SQVTM, CDR2 ANQGSEA. V lost 5 bases and J lost 1; bases outside the gene matches: 8. CDR3 length: 15 residues. The DNA for the CDR3 is TGCAGCGTTCTGGACAGGGGAAGGGGGAACACTGAAGCTTTCTTT. Protein product: CSVLDRGRGNTEAFF.

This chain connects TRBV5-1 to TRBJ2-3; tentative D call: TRBD2 (6 bases). Trimming removed 1 base at V and 0 bases at J, with 15 bases between. The germline V gene has CDR1 SGHRS and CDR2 YFSETQ. The CDR3 sequence is 17 residues long. The CDR3 is CASSLTPLASSTDTQYF. The CDR3 region has the DNA TGCGCCAGCAGCTTGACGCCACTAGCTTCTAGCACAGATACGCAGTATTTT.

In this sample, this clone turned up once. The V and J genes are TRBV5-1 and TRBJ1-3, with D uncertain. Germline CDR1 is SGHRS and CDR2 is YFSETQ. The ends were cut back, 6 bases at V and 3 bases at J, with 4 bases in the middle. This CDR3 spans 11 amino acids. CDR3: CASTYGNTIYF. CDR3 DNA sequence: TGCGCCAGCACCTATGGAAACACCATATATTTT.

The rearrangement links TRBV6-1 to TRBJ1-5, with D uncertain. CDR3 length equals 12 residues. From germline, CDR1 is MNHNS and CDR2 SASEGT. V was trimmed by 8 bases and J by 4 bases, leaving 9 bases between them. The chain's CDR3 is CASPGGNQPQHF. As DNA, the CDR3 is TGTGCCAGCCCTGGCGGTAATCAGCCCCAGCATTTT.

The chain joins TRBV7-9 to TRBJ2-7; TRBD1 matches at 10 bases. CDR1 is SEHNR, CDR2 FQNEAQ, per germline (reference sequence). V lost 0 bases and J lost 0; bases outside the gene matches: 2. The CDR3 runs to 16 residues. The CDR3: CASSLAGTGDSYEQYF. The CDR3 coding sequence is TGTGCCAGCAGCTTAGCTGGGACAGGGGACTCCTACGAGCAGTACTTC. Variable domain in full (rest from reference TRBV7-9 and TRBJ2-7): DTGVSQNPRHKITKRGQNVTFRCDPISEHNRLYWYRQTLGQGPEFLTYFQNEAQLEKSRLLSDRFSAERPKGSFSTLEIQRTEQGDSAMYLCASSLAGTGDSYEQYFGPGTRLTVT.

V usage is TRBV6-6 and J usage is TRBJ1-1, with 9 bases lining up with TRBD1. CDR1 is MNHNY, CDR2 SVGAGI, per germline (reference sequence). The CDR3 runs to 12 residues. V dropped 5 bases and J dropped 8; count of bases not matched to a gene: 3. The CDR3 DNA follows: TGTGCCAGCAGTGCCGGGACAGGGGAAGCTTTCTTT. This codes for CASSAGTGEAFF.

The genes are TRBV25-1 and TRBJ2-1, with no clear D. This CDR3 region has 13 residues. From germline, CDR1 is MGHDK and CDR2 SYGVNS. V lost 2 bases to trimming and J lost 10 bases, with 12 bases between them. The CDR3 reads CASSERASKEQFF. In nucleotides, the CDR3 is TGTGCCAGCAGTGAACGTGCGTCAAAGGAGCAGTTCTTC.

The genes are TRBV6-1 and TRBJ1-1; D gene ambiguous. V was cut by 2 bases and J by 1 base, with 5 bases left in between. The CDR3 runs to 13 residues. Per germline, CDR1 MNHNS and CDR2 SASEGT. The CDR3 reads CASSEHPNTEAFF. The CDR3 DNA sequence: TGTGCCAGCAGTGAACACCCGAACACTGAAGCTTTCTTT.

This chain joins TRBV15 and TRBJ2-2; TRBD1 matches at 7 bases. Germline CDR1 is LNHNV and CDR2 is YYDKDF (reference sequence). Unmatched junction bases numbered 2, after V lost 7 bases and J lost 6 bases. The CDR3 covers 12 residues. The DNA for the CDR3 is TGTGCCACCACAGGGGGACCCGGGGAGCTGTTTTTT. This translates into CATTGGPGELFF.